The 31 T cell receptor beta chains below come from one sample, sequenced in a study of response to subunit inactivated influenza vaccine. From the RT-PCR reads, TCRdb called clonotypes with MiXCR, one entry per CDR3 protein. The sample has 150,000 to 200,000 distinct CDR3 sequences; over 9.5% are singletons. These data also featured in a second study, about T cells expressing NK-cell markers. That source adds: cDNA encoding TCR beta was synthesized via 5'RACE template switching incorporating UMIs.

Material: CD8+ T cells sorted from PBMCs, obtained less than 13 days after vaccination. These receptors were taken from a man aged 45-65 years who received an inactivated influenza vaccine.

DNA of the CDR3: TGTGCCAGCAGTGAAGTAAAACAGGGTAGGGGCGAGCAGTACTTC. Residues: CASSEVKQGRGEQYF. The chain employs TRBV2 and TRBJ2-7; tentatively, D is TRBD1 (6 bases). V was cut by 1 base and J by 6 bases, with 16 bases left in between. This CDR3 is 15 amino acids long. Germline V lookup: CDR1 SNHLY, CDR2 FYNNEI.

This clonotype turned up a few times. The chain links TRBV11-2 to TRBJ1-2; 11 bases align to TRBD1. Unmatched junction bases numbered 4, after V lost 5 bases and J lost 5 bases. CDR1 and CDR2 (germline): SGHAT, FQNNGV. CDR3 length: 14 residues. The CDR3 nucleotides read TGTGCCAGCAGCCTGGGGACAGGGGGGTATGGCTACACCTTC. Its translation is CASSLGTGGYGYTF. Based on the CDR3 plus reference TRBV11-2 and TRBJ1-2, the full variable domain is EAGVAQSPRYKIIEKRQSVAFWCNPISGHATLYWYQQILGQGPKLLIQFQNNGVVDDSQLPKDRFSAERLKGVDSTLKIQPAKLEDSAVYLCASSLGTGGYGYTFGSGTRLTVV.

This clonotype was seen a few times. The rearrangement links TRBV6-2 or TRBV6-3 to TRBJ1-3; D call uncertain. In germline, CDR1 is MNHEY, CDR2 SVGEGT. V lost 0 bases to trimming and J lost 0 bases, with 6 bases between them. The CDR3 contains 15 residues. The CDR3, as DNA: TGTGCCAGCAGTTACTCGCCCTTCTCTGGAAACACCATATATTTT. Its translation is CASSYSPFSGNTIYF.

This clonotype was recorded a few times. V gene TRBV4-2 combines with J gene TRBJ2-7, with D possibly matching TRBD1 (5 bases). The CDR3 has 13 amino acids. Germline V gene data show CDR1 as LGHNA and CDR2 as YNFKEQ. V was cut by 4 bases and J by 3 bases, with 10 bases left in between. The CDR3 sequence: CASSPDTHYEQYF. The CDR3 nucleotides are TGTGCCAGCAGCCCGGACACACACTACGAGCAGTACTTC.

This clonotype was counted between two and nine times. The chain uses TRBV12-3 or TRBV12-4 and TRBJ2-7; tentative D call: TRBD1 (6 bases). This CDR3 spans 14 amino acids. Deletions cut 3 bases from V and 5 bases from J, with 14 bases between. CDR3 DNA sequence: TGTGCCAGCAGTTTGGCCGGGACATTGGACGAGCAGTACTTC. It codes for CASSLAGTLDEQYF.

This clonotype was seen more than once but under ten times. This chain joins TRBV12-3 or TRBV12-4 and TRBJ2-7; no clear D gene. The CDR3 sequence is 14 residues long. With 4 bases removed from V and 0 bases from J, the gap between germline ends came to 10 bases. The CDR3 sequence: CASSYTVSSYEQYF. In nucleotides, the CDR3 is TGTGCCAGCAGTTACACAGTCAGCTCCTACGAGCAGTACTTC.

The chain uses TRBV12-2 and TRBJ2-4; TRBD2, as called in the table, went unchecked against the DNA. TRBV12-2 is given as a pseudogene. This CDR3 spans 17 amino acids. Here the CDR3 DNA reads TGTGCAAGTCGCTTGGGGTTTACTAGCGGGAGTTCAAACATTCAGTACTTC. This gives the protein CASRLGFTSGSSNIQYF.

The CDR3 loop reads CASRSLPPQSYYGGYTF. CDR3 sequence (DNA): TGTGCCAGCAGATCCTTACCCCCTCAATCATACTACGGGGGCTACACCTTC. This rearrangement joins TRBV12-3 or TRBV12-4 to TRBJ1-2; no definite D call. Trimming pared 6 bases from V and 8 bases from J, leaving 28 bases between. This CDR3 has 17 residues.

This chain uses TRBV6-5 with TRBJ1-2; weak D call: TRBD1 (5 bases). Trimming shortened V by 2 bases and J by 6 bases, and 16 bases separated the two germline ends. There are 15 residues in the CDR3. The germline V gene has CDR1 MNHEY and CDR2 SVGAGI. The CDR3 bases are TGTGCCAGCAGTTACAAACCCACGGGACGGGATGGCTACACCTTC. Residues: CASSYKPTGRDGYTF.

This clonotype was seen a few times. This chain links TRBV3-1 with TRBJ2-1; possibly TRBD1 or TRBD2 for D (5 bases each). V was cut by 1 base and J by 3 bases, with 10 bases left in between. Germline assignment: CDR1 LGHDT and CDR2 YNNKEL (reference sequence). This CDR3 is built from 15 residues. The chain's CDR3 is CASSQVGTLYNEQFF. CDR3 in DNA: TGTGCCAGCAGCCAAGTCGGGACCCTCTACAATGAGCAGTTCTTC.

V and J are TRBV4-1 and TRBJ2-7; D is perhaps TRBD1 (5 bases). V gave up 5 bases and J gave up 2 bases, with 16 bases separating them. Germline CDR1 reads MGHRA; CDR2 reads YSYEKL. This CDR3 is built from 15 residues. The CDR3 DNA reads as TGCGCCAGCAGCATCTACAAGGGGCCGGCCTACGAGCAGTACTTC. It is translated as CASSIYKGPAYEQYF.

The V gene is TRBV28, the J gene TRBJ2-5; D unclear. Germline V gives CDR1 MDHEN, CDR2 SYDVKM. CDR3 length: 17 residues. The V end lost 5 bases, the J end lost 0 bases, and 19 bases lay between the germline ends. The CDR3: CASSPNLREKYQETQYF. For the CDR3, the DNA is TGTGCCAGCAGTCCAAATCTAAGGGAAAAGTACCAAGAGACCCAGTACTTC.

This clonotype has just a few counts. The chain has TRBV5-4 and TRBJ2-5, with 9 bases identical to TRBD1. The CDR3 totals 15 residues. With 3 bases clipped from V and 0 bases from J, the junction kept 3 bases outside the gene matches. The germline V gene has CDR1 SGHNT and CDR2 YYREEE (reference sequence). The CDR3 coding sequence is TGTGCCAGCAGCTGGGACAGGGATTACCAAGAGACCCAGTACTTC. Residues: CASSWDRDYQETQYF.

The sample holds a few counts of this clonotype. CDR3 residues: CASSYSGVGEQYF. In DNA, the CDR3 is TGTGCCAGCAGTTACTCCGGGGTCGGGGAGCAGTACTTC. The rearrangement joins TRBV6-5 to TRBJ2-7; tentatively, D is TRBD2 (5 bases). The CDR3 spans 13 residues. V dropped 0 bases and J dropped 7 bases, with 10 bases sitting between them. The germline V gene has CDR1 MNHEY and CDR2 SVGAGI.

The chain links TRBV27 to TRBJ2-7; D possibly matches TRBD1 or TRBD2 (5 bases each). V gave up 5 bases and J gave up 2 bases, with 13 bases separating them. The germline V gene encodes CDR1 MNHEY and CDR2 SMNVEV (reference sequence). The CDR3 has 14 residues. The CDR3 nucleotides are TGTGCCAGCAGTGACGGGACGGAGCCCTACGAGCAGTACTTC. Amino acid sequence: CASSDGTEPYEQYF.

Ten or more counts support this clonotype. The chain has TRBV5-5 and TRBJ1-1, with 9 bases matching TRBD1. Looked up from germline, CDR1 is SGHKS and CDR2 is YYEKEE (reference sequence). The CDR3 loop spans 15 amino acids. The V and J ends lost 3 bases and 7 bases, in that order; junction bases with no gene match: 10. CDR3 residues: CASSWRTGAGGEAFF. Here the CDR3 DNA reads TGTGCCAGCAGCTGGAGGACAGGGGCCGGCGGTGAAGCTTTCTTT.

The genes are TRBV20-1 and TRBJ1-1, with TRBD1 as a possible D gene (5 bases). Germline lookup yields CDR1 DFQATT and CDR2 SNEGSKA (reference sequence). CDR3 length: 15 residues. Trimming shortened V by 0 bases and J by 0 bases, and 11 bases separated the two germline ends. The CDR3 DNA sequence: TGCAGTGCTAGAGATGACTTGACAGTGAACACTGAAGCTTTCTTT. Translated: CSARDDLTVNTEAFF.

This clonotype occurred a few times. The chain is built from TRBV28 and TRBJ1-1, with D uncertain. This CDR3 is built from 14 residues. V lost 2 bases to trimming and J lost 0 bases, with 7 bases between them. CDR1 and CDR2 from the germline V gene are MDHEN and SYDVKM. CDR3: CASSLMELNTEAFF. The CDR3, as DNA: TGTGCCAGCAGTTTAATGGAACTGAACACTGAAGCTTTCTTT.

This clonotype was seen at least ten times. The chain links TRBV7-9 to TRBJ1-5; weak D call: TRBD1 (6 bases). V was cut by 5 bases and J by 0 bases, with 11 bases left in between. The V gene's germline CDR1 is SEHNR and CDR2 FQNEAQ (reference sequence). The CDR3 has 15 amino acids. In nucleotides, the CDR3 is TGTGCCAGCAGCGACGACAGGTATAGCAATCAGCCCCAGCATTTT. It specifies CASSDDRYSNQPQHF.

This clonotype was seen only a few times. The chain has TRBV6-2 or TRBV6-3 and TRBJ2-1; a possible D gene is TRBD2 (5 bases). In germline, CDR1 is MNHEY, CDR2 SVGEGT. The CDR3 is made up of 13 amino acids. The germline V and J ends were trimmed by 7 bases and 0 bases, with 7 bases remaining between them. In DNA form, the CDR3 reads TGTGCCAGCACGCGGGTCTCCTACAATGAGCAGTTCTTC. Protein sequence: CASTRVSYNEQFF.

The chain recombines TRBV7-2 with TRBJ2-7, with D possibly being TRBD2 (5 bases). The germline gives CDR1 SGHTA, CDR2 FQGNSA. Between the trimmed V and J ends, which lost 3 bases and 7 bases, there was a span of 16 bases. CDR3 length: 14 amino acids. The CDR3: CASSLTWAGVEQYF. CDR3 DNA: TGTGCCAGCAGCTTGACATGGGCCGGGGTAGAGCAGTACTTC.

This chain connects TRBV6-2 or TRBV6-3 to TRBJ2-3, with TRBD2 matching over 8 bases. Germline V CDR1 and CDR2: MNHEY, SVGEGT. The V segment lost 6 bases and the J segment 6 bases; nucleotides outside the gene matches: 11. This CDR3 comprises 15 residues. CDR3 sequence: CASRNRGGPRDTQYF. CDR3 DNA sequence: TGTGCCAGCAGAAACCGCGGGGGGCCAAGGGATACGCAGTATTTT.

A few counts support this clonotype. The chain uses TRBV27 and TRBJ2-2; D is ambiguous. The V gene lost 8 bases and the J gene lost 2 bases, with 12 bases spanning the gap. Germline V CDR1 and CDR2: MNHEY, SMNVEV (reference sequence). The CDR3 extends over 14 amino acids. The CDR3 sequence: CASGRGSNTGELFF. CDR3 in DNA: TGTGCCAGCGGCCGTGGTTCAAACACCGGGGAGCTGTTTTTT.

V gene TRBV16 combines with J gene TRBJ2-7; 8 nucleotides line up with TRBD1. The CDR3 spans 17 residues. Per the germline V gene, CDR1 is KGHSY and CDR2 is FQNENV. Trimming cost V 1 base and J 1 base; bases outside gene matches: 9. The CDR3 loop is CASSQLAWTGRSYEQYF. DNA of the CDR3: TGTGCCAGCAGCCAATTAGCGTGGACAGGGAGATCCTACGAGCAGTACTTC.

This clonotype was seen more than once but under ten times. The chain has TRBV24-1 and TRBJ2-3; the D gene is possibly TRBD1 (6 bases). Germline CDR1 KGHDR, CDR2 SFDVKD. The CDR3 is made up of 15 amino acids. The V end was cut by 4 bases, the J end by 1 base, with 11 bases between. CDR3 loop: CATSDPRQGTDTQYF. Here the CDR3 DNA reads TGTGCCACCAGTGACCCTCGACAGGGCACAGATACGCAGTATTTT.

The table lists this clonotype with many counts. V usage is TRBV4-3 and J usage is TRBJ2-7, with D possibly TRBD1 on 6 matching bases. This CDR3 is built from 15 residues. Trimming took 4 bases from V and 6 from J, leaving 19 bases between them. The germline CDR1 and CDR2 sequences are LGHNA and YSLEER. The CDR3 bases are TGCGCCAGCAGCCTTTGTACAGGGACCCTTTGCGAGCAGTACTTC. Its protein is CASSLCTGTLCEQYF.

This clonotype was detected a few times. The V and J genes are TRBV29-1 and TRBJ1-2; 7 bases agree with TRBD1. From germline, CDR1 is SQVTM and CDR2 ANQGSEA. Trimming at V came to 5 bases and at J to 2 bases, leaving 5 bases not matched to a gene. CDR3 length equals 13 residues. In DNA, the CDR3 is TGCAGCGTTAAGCCGACAGGGAACTATGGCTACACCTTC. Translation gives CSVKPTGNYGYTF.

This clonotype was picked up a small number of times. The chain links TRBV12-3 or TRBV12-4 to TRBJ1-4; tentative D call: TRBD1 (5 bases). CDR3 length equals 16 residues. Trimming removed 5 bases at V and 2 bases at J, with 15 bases between. CDR3 nucleotide sequence: TGTGCCAGCAGTCTGGGGGAGGGGCTCACTAATGAAAAACTGTTTTTT. Amino acids: CASSLGEGLTNEKLFF.

The chain combines TRBV5-1 with TRBJ2-7, with 8 bases fitting TRBD1. The V gene's germline CDR1 is SGHRS and CDR2 YFSETQ. The CDR3 sequence is 15 residues long. The trim removed 1 base at V and 3 bases at J, leaving 6 bases unmatched. The CDR3 region has the DNA TGCGCCAGCAGCTTGAGGTGGGACAGGAACTACGAGCAGTACTTC. This codes for CASSLRWDRNYEQYF.

The chain employs TRBV20-1 and TRBJ2-3; 8 bases agree with TRBD2. In germline, CDR1 is DFQATT, CDR2 SNEGSKA (reference sequence). The CDR3 is 18 residues long. V lost 1 base to trimming and J lost 2 bases; unmatched junction nucleotides: 14. CDR3 amino acids: CSARVRSDGRALTDTQYF. DNA for the CDR3: TGCAGTGCTAGAGTCCGATCGGACGGGAGGGCCCTCACAGATACGCAGTATTTT.

CDR3: CASSLRRGPGGELFF. CDR3 coding DNA: TGTGCCAGCAGTTTACGTAGGGGACCGGGCGGGGAGCTGTTTTTT. The chain combines TRBV12-3 or TRBV12-4 with TRBJ2-2; D tentatively fits TRBD1 or TRBD2 (5 bases each). V was cut by 2 bases and J by 7 bases, with 14 bases left in between. CDR3 length equals 15 residues.